The 25 T cell receptor beta chains reported below all come from one sample, sequenced in a study of blood T cell repertoires in COVID-19. The repertoire was sequenced with immunoSEQ multiplex PCR; TCRdb's copy has only in-frame clones and lacks some. Of some 140,000 clones listed, roughly 80% were seen once; the top ten hold about 12%. The specimen sequenced was peripheral blood. The receptor set was obtained from a woman between 55 and 75 years old with COVID-19, enrolled during active disease.

V is TRBV5-1 and J is TRBJ1-2, with D hard to call. This CDR3 is built from 14 residues. Trimming pared 0 bases from V and 8 bases from J, leaving 14 bases between. Germline CDR1 is SGHRS and CDR2 is YFSETQ. The CDR3 loop is CASSLASGGDGYTF. The CDR3 DNA reads TGCGCCAGCAGCTTGGCCAGCGGAGGAGACGGCTACACCTTC.

In this sample, this clone turned up once. The chain employs TRBV9 and TRBJ2-2, with D tentatively TRBD1 (5 bases). From germline, CDR1 is SGDLS and CDR2 YYNGEE. The ends were cut back, 1 base at V and 3 bases at J, with 13 bases in the middle. CDR3 size: 16 residues. The CDR3 here is CASSVIGARDTGELFF. CDR3 coding DNA: TGTGCCAGCAGCGTAATAGGGGCTAGGGACACCGGGGAGCTGTTTTTT.

The chain couples TRBV7-6 to TRBJ2-5; the D gene is possibly TRBD2 (5 bases). The CDR3 spans 15 residues. The germline CDR1 and CDR2 sequences are SGHVS and FNYEAQ. Deletions cut 5 bases from V and 4 bases from J, with 17 bases between. CDR3 bases: TGTGCCAGCAGCCTTAACCCCCCCGGAGGAGAGACCCAGTACTTC. Translated: CASSLNPPGGETQYF.

V is TRBV3-1 (or the pseudogene TRBV3-2) and J is TRBJ2-2, with 8 bases matching TRBD2. The length of the CDR3 is 15 residues. CDR1 is LGHDT and CDR2 is YNNKEL in the germline V gene (reference sequence). Trimming at V came to 2 bases and at J to 6 bases, leaving 5 bases not matched to a gene. CDR3 protein: CASSQSRGGPGELFF. CDR3 sequence (DNA): TGTGCCAGCAGCCAATCTCGGGGGGGCCCCGGGGAGCTGTTTTTT.

The chain links TRBV6-4 to TRBJ1-2; 7 positions agree with TRBD1. Germline V gives CDR1 MRHNA, CDR2 SNTAGT. The CDR3 runs 13 residues. V dropped 10 bases and J dropped 6; count of bases not matched to a gene: 11. This chain's CDR3 is CAILGGPRNGYTF. The CDR3 DNA reads TGTGCCATCCTAGGGGGCCCAAGGAATGGCTACACCTTC.

This rearrangement joins TRBV7-6 to TRBJ1-4; no clear D. The germline gives CDR1 SGHVS, CDR2 FNYEAQ. V lost 5 bases to trimming and J lost 5 bases, with 12 bases between them. This CDR3 comprises 14 residues. CDR3 in DNA: TGTGCCAGCAGCCCCGGGGTGGGGAATGAAAAACTGTTTTTT. Translating it yields CASSPGVGNEKLFF.

The chain couples TRBV5-1 to TRBJ1-6, with TRBD1 as a possible D gene (5 bases). Germline assignment: CDR1 SGHRS and CDR2 YFSETQ. The CDR3 consists of 15 residues. V gave up 0 bases and J gave up 5 bases, with 9 bases separating them. Here the CDR3 reads CASSLVVQDNSPLHF. The CDR3 DNA is TGCGCCAGCAGCTTGGTCGTACAGGATAATTCACCCCTCCACTTT.

The chain combines TRBV2 with TRBJ1-1; maybe TRBD1 (6 bases). Germline CDR1 reads SNHLY; CDR2 reads FYNNEI. The ends were cut back, 7 bases at V and 2 bases at J, with 11 bases in the middle. The CDR3 runs to 13 residues. This chain's CDR3 is CASTSDSNTEAFF. The CDR3 DNA reads TGTGCCAGCACATCGGACAGCAACACTGAAGCTTTCTTT.

V is TRBV19 and J is TRBJ1-2; possible D gene TRBD1, 6 bases. V was pared by 0 bases and J by 1 base, with 24 bases between. The germline CDR1 and CDR2 sequences are LNHDA and SQIVND (reference sequence). The CDR3 is 20 amino acids. This CDR3 reads CASSIDPARGILTSNYGYTF. CDR3 bases: TGTGCCAGTAGTATAGATCCAGCCAGGGGCATACTAACCAGTAACTATGGCTACACCTTC. Full variable domain (rest looked up from reference TRBV19 and TRBJ1-2): DGGITQSPKYLFRKEGQNVTLSCEQNLNHDAMYWYRQDPGQGLRLIYYSQIVNDFQKGDIAEGYSVSREKKESFPLTVTSAQKNPTAFYLCASSIDPARGILTSNYGYTFGSGTRLTVV.

The chain recombines TRBV6-5 with TRBJ1-1, with 9 bases aligning to TRBD1. CDR1 and CDR2 (germline): MNHEY, SVGAGI. Trimming took 8 bases from V and 5 from J; bases not matched to a gene: 6. This CDR3 region has 13 residues. Here the CDR3 reads CASFGQGWTEAFF. Written as DNA, the CDR3 is TGTGCCAGCTTCGGACAGGGGTGGACTGAAGCTTTCTTT.

This chain connects TRBV5-1 to TRBJ2-3; 8 bases are shared with TRBD2. J lost 0 bases, V lost 4 bases, and 7 bases had no gene match. Germline V gives CDR1 SGHRS, CDR2 YFSETQ. The CDR3 is 16 residues long. The CDR3: CASSTPLAASTDTQYF. CDR3 DNA sequence: TGCGCCAGCAGCACCCCACTAGCGGCGAGCACAGATACGCAGTATTTT.

This clone was seen repeatedly, ten times or more. This rearrangement joins TRBV12-5 to TRBJ2-1, with D tentatively TRBD2 (6 bases). CDR3 length: 15 residues. Trimming cost V 0 bases and J 5 bases, with 11 bases left between them. The germline V gene has CDR1 LGHNT and CDR2 FRNRAP. CDR3 DNA sequence: TGTGCTAGTGGTTTGGTGGCTAGCGAGGACAATGAGCAGTTCTTC. Its translation is CASGLVASEDNEQFF.

This chain uses TRBV5-4 with TRBJ2-5; D unresolved. This CDR3 is built from 14 residues. CDR1 is SGHNT, CDR2 YYREEE, per germline (reference sequence). V was clipped by 2 bases and J by 2 bases, with 10 bases between them. Written as DNA, the CDR3 is TGTGCCAGCAGCTTTTCCGACAAACAAGAGACCCAGTACTTC. Translated: CASSFSDKQETQYF.

This clone was counted a single time. The rearrangement joins TRBV6-5 to TRBJ1-1; D remains ambiguous. Germline CDR1 reads MNHEY; CDR2 reads SVGAGI. The CDR3 is 15 amino acids. Trimming stripped 0 bases from V and 6 bases from J, with 14 bases between. This CDR3 reads CASSYSRERKAEAFF. The CDR3 nucleotides are TGTGCCAGCAGTTACTCTAGAGAGCGAAAGGCTGAAGCTTTCTTT.

The rearrangement joins TRBV4-2 to TRBJ2-1; 14 bases line up with TRBD2. V shed 8 bases and J 6 bases; nucleotides not matched to a gene: 0. This CDR3 contains 13 residues. CDR1 is LGHNA, CDR2 YNFKEQ, per germline. The CDR3 DNA reads as TGTGCCAGCGGGACTAGCGGGAGCAATGAGCAGTTCTTC. Amino acids: CASGTSGSNEQFF.

V is TRBV19 and J is TRBJ1-3; the D is unclear. This CDR3 comprises 15 residues. Germline-derived CDR1 and CDR2 are LNHDA and SQIVND (reference sequence). The V gene lost 6 bases and the J gene lost 0 bases, with 12 bases spanning the gap. CDR3 DNA: TGTGCCAGTAGGAACGACGGGTTCTCTGGAAACACCATATATTTT. Translation: CASRNDGFSGNTIYF.

This clone was seen once. The CDR3 bases are TGTGCCAGCAGTTACTCGGGACAGGGCTACGAGCAGTACTTC. Protein: CASSYSGQGYEQYF. The rearrangement links TRBV6-6 to TRBJ2-7; 9 bases are a match to TRBD1. V lost 0 bases and J lost 3; bases outside the gene matches: 0. Germline V gives CDR1 MNHNY, CDR2 SVGAGI (reference sequence). The CDR3 length is 14 residues.

The chain is built from TRBV6-5 and TRBJ1-1, with D possibly TRBD1 on 6 matching bases. This CDR3 is 15 amino acids long. V was trimmed by 9 bases and J by 1 base, leaving 18 bases between them. Germline V gene data show CDR1 as MNHEY and CDR2 as SVGAGI. The CDR3 bases are TGTGCCAGAACAGGGTGCGGGCCTAGGAACACTGAAGCTTTCTTT. Residues: CARTGCGPRNTEAFF.

The table lists this clone with a few counts. CDR3 loop: CASSLQDHSGKQETQYF. CDR3 in DNA: TGTGCCAGCAGTCTACAAGACCACTCGGGGAAACAAGAGACCCAGTACTTC. The chain uses TRBV27 and TRBJ2-5, with a tentative D call TRBD2 (5 bases). V lost 5 bases and J lost 2, with 21 bases in between. Germline loops: CDR1 MNHEY, CDR2 SMNVEV (reference sequence). This CDR3 is 17 amino acids long.

The chain is built from TRBV30 and TRBJ2-7; D possibly corresponds to TRBD2 (5 bases). Germline values: CDR1 GTSNPN, CDR2 SVGIG (reference sequence). The V end was cut by 1 base, the J end by 0 bases, with 31 bases between. The length of the CDR3 is 21 residues. This CDR3 reads CAWSATSSPHHEGEHSYEQYF. The CDR3 DNA reads TGTGCCTGGAGTGCAACTTCTTCCCCCCACCACGAGGGTGAACACTCCTACGAGCAGTACTTC.

The chain joins TRBV9 to TRBJ2-1, with D possibly TRBD1 on 6 matching bases. Germline-derived CDR1 and CDR2 are SGDLS and YYNGEE. Trimming removed 4 bases at V and 0 bases at J, with 14 bases between. CDR3 size: 16 residues. The CDR3 nucleotides read TGTGCCAGCAGCATCCTGCAGGGGTCCTCCTACAATGAGCAGTTCTTC. It codes for CASSILQGSSYNEQFF.

V gene TRBV24-1 combines with J gene TRBJ1-2; unclear D gene. Deletions cut 12 bases from V and 1 base from J, with 8 bases between. Per germline, CDR1 KGHDR and CDR2 SFDVKD. This CDR3 is 11 amino acids long. Here the CDR3 DNA reads TGTGCCGCCCGGAGTAACTATGGCTACACCTTC. Its translation: CAARSNYGYTF.

The V and J genes are TRBV19 and TRBJ2-7; 15 bases fit TRBD2. Germline-derived CDR1 and CDR2 are LNHDA and SQIVND (reference sequence). The CDR3 loop spans 16 amino acids. Unmatched junction bases numbered 8, after V lost 4 bases and J lost 7 bases. CDR3 region: CASSTPGLAGGGEQYF. The CDR3 coding sequence is TGTGCCAGTAGTACCCCGGGACTAGCGGGAGGAGGGGAGCAGTACTTC.

This chain links TRBV7-7 with TRBJ2-1; 9 bases line up with TRBD2. V lost 2 bases and J lost 6; bases outside the gene matches: 8. This CDR3 is built from 16 residues. The germline V gene encodes CDR1 SSHAT and CDR2 FNYEAQ (reference sequence). The CDR3 nucleotides are TGTGCCAGCAGCTTAAGGTTGAGCGGGGGGCGCAATGAGCAGTTCTTC. It encodes CASSLRLSGGRNEQFF.

J is TRBJ2-5 and V is TRBV6-5; TRBD2 matches at 10 bases. V gave up 5 bases and J gave up 2 bases; unmatched junction bases: 5. There are 15 residues in the CDR3. CDR1 and CDR2 (germline): MNHEY, SVGAGI. The CDR3 nucleotides are TGTGCCAGCAGTCTCGGACTAGCGGCGCAAGAGACCCAGTACTTC. Amino acids: CASSLGLAAQETQYF.